Listed below are T cell receptor beta chains from one sample, sequenced in a study of blood T cells in healthy people across ages. One entry per CDR3 protein, called by TCRdb with MiXCR from the 5' RACE reads. The table lists 2 million or so distinct CDR3 sequences, just under 50% of them singletons. The sample consisted of blood. The receptors were sampled from a woman in her thirties or forties in good health. Each CDR3 is given with its conserved first and last residue. Fields, in order: D gene, clone size, J gene, V gene, CDR3 DNA, CDR3 protein. A D gene is named only where the DNA matches it firmly. Size tells how often a clone was seen (once, few, many) or the class of an expanded clone, and some rows leave it out.

.	.	TRBJ1-2	TRBV6-5	TGTGCCAGCAGCCACAGCAGGACGGGCGGCTATGGCTACACCTTC	CASSHSRTGGYGYTF
TRBD2	.	TRBJ2-3	TRBV5-1	TGCGCCAGCACAAGCCTAGCGGGGGCTTCAGATACGCAGTATTTT	CASTSLAGASDTQYF
.	.	TRBJ1-2	TRBV24-1	TGTGCCACCAGTGTCGGGGTATATGGCTACACCTTC	CATSVGVYGYTF
TRBD1	few	TRBJ2-3	TRBV6-2/TRBV6-3	TGTGCCAGCAGCTTTCAAACGCACGTACAGGGGGCGAGCACAGATACGCAGTATTTT	CASSFQTHVQGASTDTQYF
.	.	TRBJ1-2	TRBV20-1	TGCAGTGCTAGATCTGAGCGGCGACCTAACTATGGCTACACCTTC	CSARSERRPNYGYTF
.	few	TRBJ2-7	TRBV5-1	TGCGCCAGCAGCTTGGACGCTGGCGATCACGAGCAGTACTTC	CASSLDAGDHEQYF
TRBD1	.	TRBJ2-7	TRBV10-1	TGCGCCAGCAGTCCCGGGACAGGGTCCCACGAGCAGTACTTC	CASSPGTGSHEQYF
.	few	TRBJ2-4	TRBV6-1	TGTGCCAGCAGTGAGAGGGAGATACTAGCCAAAAACATTCAGTACTTC	CASSEREILAKNIQYF
TRBD2	.	TRBJ2-5	TRBV29-1	TGCAGCGTTGACGGGACTAGCGGGGGGGCCTCGGAGACCCAGTACTTC	CSVDGTSGGASETQYF
TRBD1	.	TRBJ2-1	TRBV5-1	TGCGCCAGTTCCGGGACAGGGAGCCACAATGAGCAGTTCTTC	CASSGTGSHNEQFF
.	.	TRBJ2-3	TRBV7-9	TGTGCCAGCAGCACCCCGACCGGGGAGGATACGCAGTATTTT	CASSTPTGEDTQYF
.	.	TRBJ2-5	TRBV7-8	TGTGCCAGCAGATCAGGGTTCCATCTAGAGACCCAGTACTTC	CASRSGFHLETQYF
.	.	TRBJ2-1	TRBV27	TGTGCCAGCAGTTTCTCGGGGATGGGGGCCGGCGAGAGTGAGCAGTTCTTC	CASSFSGMGAGESEQFF
.	.	TRBJ2-5	TRBV6-5	TGTGCCGGCGGCGGGGGCAGGGGAGAGACCCAGTACTTC	CAGGGGRGETQYF
TRBD1	.	TRBJ2-5	TRBV29-1	TGCAGCGCCAGAAGACAGGGGGCCGGGGAGCAGTACTTC	CSARRQGAGEQYF
.	.	TRBJ1-2	TRBV3-1	TGTGCCAGCACCCCAGCTACCTTTAACTATGGCTACACCTTC	CASTPATFNYGYTF
.	.	TRBJ1-5	TRBV6-7	TGTGCCAGCAGTTACCCCAGTGGCAGTAATCAGCCCCAGCATTTT	CASSYPSGSNQPQHF
.	.	TRBJ2-7	TRBV10-3	TGTGCCATCAGTGGTGGAGGGGAGAGGGTCCACGAGCAGTACTTC	CAISGGGERVHEQYF
TRBD1	.	TRBJ2-3	TRBV5-5	TGTGCCAGCAGCTTGGGGGCCTCAACAGGGGCAGATACGCAGTATTTT	CASSLGASTGADTQYF
.	.	TRBJ2-1	TRBV9	TGTGCCAGCAGCGAAAGATCGGATGAGCAGTTCTTC	CASSERSDEQFF
TRBD2	.	TRBJ2-7	TRBV4-3	TGCGCCAGCAGCCAAGATCCTGGGGCGGGAGGGCCTTCCTACGAGCAGTACTTC	CASSQDPGAGGPSYEQYF
TRBD2	.	TRBJ2-3	TRBV5-1	TGCGCCAGCAGCCGGGGGGAGGGACTAGCGGACACAGATACGCAGTATTTT	CASSRGEGLADTDTQYF
.	.	TRBJ2-7	TRBV7-9	TGTGCCAGCAGCTTAGTGGGGGGAGGCTCCTACAATGAGCAGTACTTC	CASSLVGGGSYNEQYF
.	.	TRBJ2-3	TRBV28	TGTGCCAGCAGCATCCTAGGTGGTACGCAGTATTTT	CASSILGGTQYF
.	.	TRBJ1-1	TRBV20-1	TGCAGTGCGCGCAGGCAGAGGACTGAAGCTTTCTTT	CSARRQRTEAFF
.	.	TRBJ2-4	TRBV28	TGTGCCAGCAGTCCTGGGGGTGCACTAGCCAAAAACATTCAGTACTTC	CASSPGGALAKNIQYF
.	.	TRBJ2-1	TRBV27	TGTGCCAGCAGTCCAGGGGCAGGATATTACAATGAGCAGTTCTTC	CASSPGAGYYNEQFF
.	few	TRBJ2-3	TRBV6-5	TGTGCCAGCAGTTCTCGGGGGGCTGGCACAGATACGCAGTATTTT	CASSSRGAGTDTQYF
.	many	TRBJ2-3	TRBV12-3/TRBV12-4	TGTGCCAGCAGTTCCGGACTGAGCACAGATACGCAGTATTTT	CASSSGLSTDTQYF
.	.	TRBJ2-7	TRBV6-5	TGTGCCAGCAGCCAACCGGGACTGAGCTCCTACGAGCAGTACTTC	CASSQPGLSSYEQYF
TRBD2	few	TRBJ2-7	TRBV12-3/TRBV12-4	TGTGCCAGCAGTACGAGGGGGACTAGCGGAACCTACGAGCAGTACTTC	CASSTRGTSGTYEQYF
TRBD1	few	TRBJ2-1	TRBV29-1	TGCAGCGCCTTGGACAGGGGGGGGATCTACAATGAGCAGTTCTTC	CSALDRGGIYNEQFF
TRBD2	.	TRBJ2-3	TRBV4-1	TGCGCCAGCAGCCAAGATGGAGGAGCGGGGGAGGTAGAAAGCACAGATACGCAGTATTTT	CASSQDGGAGEVESTDTQYF
.	few	TRBJ2-3	TRBV7-9	TGTGCCAGCAGCCTCCCGACATACACAGATACGCAGTATTTT	CASSLPTYTDTQYF
.	.	TRBJ2-7	TRBV2	TGTGCCACTGGTAGGAATGGCTACGAGCAGTACTTC	CATGRNGYEQYF